These T cell receptor beta chains were read from a single sample in a study of blood T cell repertoires in COVID-19. Profiled with immunoSEQ multiplex PCR; TCRdb holds only in-frame clones, not every one. The table has approximately 31,000 clones, approximately 93% seen once. The specimen was peripheral blood. These TCRs come from a man aged 55 to 69 with acute or convalescent COVID-19. Both conserved end residues are part of each CDR3. The D gene is left open where the match is weak. The size entry is marked missing in some rows and otherwise reads once, few, many or a size class.

abundance | j_gene | v_gene | d_gene | CDR3aa | CDR3nt
once | TRBJ2-1 | TRBV5-8 | TRBD2 | CASSLSSLAGGPYNEQFF | TGTGCCAGCAGCTTGAGCTCACTAGCGGGAGGGCCTTACAATGAGCAGTTCTTC
NA | TRBJ1-1 | TRBV18 | NA | CASSPGGFLNTEAFF | TGTGCCAGCTCACCGGGGGGGTTTCTGAACACTGAAGCTTTCTTT
NA | TRBJ2-3 | TRBV19 | NA | CASSRERVHTDTQYF | TGTGCCAGTAGTAGAGAGCGGGTCCACACAGATACGCAGTATTTT
NA | TRBJ1-1 | TRBV7-9 | TRBD1 | CASSRTGGPMNTEAFF | TGTGCCAGCAGCCGGACAGGGGGGCCGATGAACACTGAAGCTTTCTTT
NA | TRBJ2-5 | TRBV6-5 | NA | CASNTPQGRETQYF | TGTGCCAGCAACACACCACAGGGTCGGGAGACCCAGTACTTC
NA | TRBJ2-1 | TRBV4-2 | TRBD2 | CASSQDTGLPSDNEQFF | TGTGCCAGCAGCCAAGATACGGGACTACCTTCCGACAATGAGCAGTTCTTC
NA | TRBJ2-3 | TRBV21-1 | NA | CASSKPHRPGLSPTDTQYF | TGTGCCAGCAGCAAACCCCACCGACCGGGACTATCCCCCACAGATACGCAGTATTTT
NA | TRBJ2-2 | TRBV7-2 | TRBD2 | CASSLLAGGPTGELFF | TGTGCCAGCAGTCTTCTAGCGGGAGGGCCCACCGGGGAGCTGTTTTTT
NA | TRBJ1-4 | TRBV6-1 | NA | CASSEAPVVTNEKLFF | TGTGCCAGCAGTGAAGCCCCGGTGGTAACTAATGAAAAACTGTTTTTT
NA | TRBJ1-3 | TRBV7-9 | NA | CASSPSAGNTIYF | TGTGCCAGCAGCCCCAGCGCTGGAAACACCATATATTTT
NA | TRBJ1-6 | TRBV4-2 | NA | CASSQEVIGVSPLHF | TGTGCCAGCAGCCAAGAAGTTATCGGGGTTTCACCCCTCCACTTT
NA | TRBJ2-1 | TRBV4-2 | NA | CASSQAGSIGYQQFF | TGTGCCAGCAGCCAAGCAGGGTCTATAGGGTACCAGCAGTTCTTC
NA | TRBJ1-2 | TRBV19 | TRBD1 | CASTPGQGRSRGYGYTF | TGTGCCAGTACCCCAGGACAGGGACGATCCCGCGGCTATGGCTACACCTTC
NA | TRBJ2-1 | TRBV12-2 | NA | CASRLKREPPSVRFF | TGTGCAAGTCGCTTAAAGAGGGAACCCCCAAGTGTGAGGTTCTTC
once | TRBJ2-1 | TRBV11-2 | TRBD1 | CASSPDRGTYNEQFF | TGTGCCAGCAGCCCCGACAGGGGGACCTACAATGAGCAGTTCTTC
NA | TRBJ2-1 | TRBV19 | TRBD2 | CASTRVGTRGYNEQFF | TGTGCCAGTACTCGCGTGGGGACTAGAGGGTACAATGAGCAGTTCTTC
once | TRBJ2-2 | TRBV29-1 | TRBD1 | CSAYRGPGTGELFF | TGCAGCGCTTACAGGGGGCCGGGCACCGGGGAGCTGTTTTTT
NA | TRBJ2-1 | TRBV7-2 | NA | CASSLRPASSHNEQFF | TGTGCCAGCAGCTTACGCCCAGCGTCTTCCCACAATGAGCAGTTCTTC
NA | TRBJ2-1 | TRBV7-6 | NA | CASSRGNEQFF | TGTGCCAGCAGCAGAGGAAATGAGCAGTTCTTC
NA | TRBJ1-3 | TRBV12-3/TRBV12-4 | NA | CASSFTGNTIYF | TGTGCCAGCAGTTTCACAGGAAACACCATATATTTT
NA | TRBJ2-5 | TRBV9 | TRBD2 | CASSVAGGWTQYF | TGTGCCAGCAGCGTGGCGGGGGGGTGGACCCAGTACTTC
NA | TRBJ2-2 | TRBV7-8 | NA | CASSIYTGNTGELFF | TGTGCCAGCAGCATCTACACGGGGAACACCGGGGAGCTGTTTTTT
NA | TRBJ2-1 | TRBV5-1 | TRBD1 | CASSWGTGAGEQFF | TGCGCCAGCAGCTGGGGGACAGGGGCTGGGGAGCAGTTCTTC
NA | TRBJ2-3 | TRBV11-3 | NA | CASSDYLEGSTDTQYF | TGTGCCAGCAGCGATTACCTGGAGGGAAGCACAGATACGCAGTATTTT
NA | TRBJ1-1 | TRBV18 | TRBD1 | CASSPQTGRPTEAFF | TGTGCCAGCTCACCTCAGACAGGGAGGCCCACTGAAGCTTTCTTT
NA | TRBJ1-2 | TRBV27 | NA | CASSFLGAAYGYTF | TGTGCCAGCAGTTTCCTAGGGGCGGCCTATGGCTACACCTTC
NA | TRBJ1-2 | TRBV27 | NA | CASSLSQGFYGYTF | TGTGCCAGCAGTTTATCACAGGGCTTCTATGGCTACACCTTC
NA | TRBJ1-1 | TRBV27 | TRBD1 | CASSLSWTGTEAFF | TGTGCCAGCAGTTTATCGTGGACAGGCACTGAAGCTTTCTTT
NA | TRBJ2-1 | TRBV5-1 | TRBD1 | CASSPDRGAYNEQFF | TGCGCCAGCAGCCCGGACAGGGGAGCCTACAATGAGCAGTTCTTC
NA | TRBJ2-5 | TRBV6-1 | TRBD2 | CASSAGLAGGLGTQYF | TGTGCCAGCAGTGCAGGACTAGCGGGAGGGCTGGGGACCCAGTACTTC
NA | TRBJ1-2 | TRBV11-3 | TRBD1 | CASGTAGTANYGYTF | TGTGCCAGCGGTACGGCCGGGACAGCTAACTATGGCTACACCTTC
NA | TRBJ2-2 | TRBV7-8 | NA | CASSLAGPRTVANTGELFF | TGTGCCAGCAGCTTAGCGGGACCCAGGACAGTCGCGAACACCGGGGAGCTGTTTTTT
NA | TRBJ2-1 | TRBV4-1 | NA | CASSQGLKGRGEQFF | TGCGCCAGCAGCCAAGGACTGAAGGGCCGGGGAGAGCAGTTCTTC
NA | TRBJ2-7 | TRBV10-3 | NA | CAISANIGRDSTYEQYF | TGTGCCATCAGTGCCAATATCGGACGGGACTCAACCTACGAGCAGTACTTC
NA | TRBJ2-5 | TRBV7-9 | NA | CASSFWLAWETQYF | TGTGCCAGCAGCTTCTGGCTAGCTTGGGAGACCCAGTACTTC
NA | TRBJ1-2 | TRBV2 | TRBD1 | CASSSGTGIYGYTF | TGTGCCAGCAGTTCCGGGACAGGGATTTATGGCTACACCTTC
NA | TRBJ1-2 | TRBV2 | NA | CASRLRAVEANYGYTF | TGTGCCAGCAGGCTCAGGGCAGTAGAAGCTAACTATGGCTACACCTTC
NA | TRBJ2-1 | TRBV5-4 | NA | CASSTDISSYNEQFF | TGTGCCAGCAGCACGGACATTAGCTCCTACAATGAGCAGTTCTTC
NA | TRBJ1-1 | TRBV6-2/TRBV6-3 | NA | CASSRSTNTEAFF | TGTGCCAGCAGCCGTAGTACGAACACTGAAGCTTTCTTT
NA | TRBJ2-7 | TRBV14 | TRBD2 | CASSPLGLATYEQYF | TGTGCCAGCAGCCCCTTGGGACTAGCGACCTACGAGCAGTACTTC
NA | TRBJ2-2 | TRBV24-1 | NA | CATSQKGYTGELFF | TGTGCCACCAGTCAAAAGGGGTACACCGGGGAGCTGTTTTTT
NA | TRBJ1-1 | TRBV28 | NA | CASSLWNSNTEAFF | TGTGCCAGCAGTTTATGGAACAGTAACACTGAAGCTTTCTTT
NA | TRBJ1-5 | TRBV19 | NA | CASRLGRNSNQPQHF | TGTGCCAGTAGACTGGGCCGGAATAGCAATCAGCCCCAGCATTTT
NA | TRBJ2-1 | TRBV29-1 | TRBD1 | CSVGQFSYNEQFF | TGCAGCGTGGGACAGTTCTCCTACAATGAGCAGTTCTTC
NA | TRBJ1-5 | TRBV6-5 | NA | CASSYSIQGQPQHF | TGTGCCAGCAGTTACTCAATTCAGGGCCAGCCCCAGCATTTT
NA | TRBJ1-2 | TRBV6-5 | TRBD1 | CASSLRQGGYGYTF | TGTGCCAGCAGCCTCAGACAGGGCGGCTATGGCTACACCTTC